The clone carrying this T cell receptor (beta chain) was picked up many times. Germline V gene sequence: CDR1 MGHRA, CDR2 YSYEKL. The ends were cut back, 4 bases at V and 7 bases at J, with 16 bases in the middle. This CDR3 comprises 15 residues. In TCRdb, the 5' RACE reads were re-called with MiXCR into one record per CDR3 protein. The sample shows over 85,000 distinct CDR3 sequences, roughly 9% of them seen only once. The data stem from a study of T cells after yellow fever vaccination. The study's findings and limits: One caveat is that FACS-sorted repertoires could contain abundant clonotypes contaminating from the bulk population.

The clonotype originates from a man younger than 35 who received the YFV17D yellow fever vaccine. This sequence joins TRBV4-1 and TRBJ1-4, with D possibly matching TRBD1 (6 bases). The source material was CD8+ T cells not binding an NS4B(214-222) dextramer, sorted from PBMCs, sampled roughly 14 days after the first yellow fever vaccination. The CDR3 sequence is CASSPSGGLFEKLFF. CDR3 sequence (DNA): TGCGCCAGCAGCCCCTCGGGGGGGCTCTTTGAAAAACTGTTTTTT.